This T cell receptor (beta chain) is drawn from a study of blood T cell repertoires in COVID-19. Across the whole study: The samples span acute and convalescent COVID-19 from the United States, Italy and Spain.

In the source study's methods: Amplification with reference gene primers provided the estimates of nucleated cell counts. Assay: immunoSEQ multiplex PCR; the TCRdb copy retains only in-frame clones and omits some. V and J calls and clone size come straight from that table; D and trimming were deduced from the DNA. Of over 35,000 clones detected, around 85% appear once; the ten largest clones hold around 45%. Sequenced material: peripheral blood. The sequence came from a man between 60 and 70 years old with active or convalescent COVID-19.

The CDR3 is CASSPPTGSYNEQFF. The CDR3 DNA reads as TGTGCCAGTAGTCCCCCAACAGGCTCCTACAATGAGCAGTTCTTC. V and J are TRBV19 and TRBJ2-1; weak D call: TRBD1 (5 bases). V lost 5 bases to trimming and J lost 0 bases, with 11 bases between them. This CDR3 region has 15 residues. The germline CDR1 and CDR2 sequences are LNHDA and SQIVND (reference sequence). Together with reference TRBV19 and TRBJ2-1, the CDR3 gives the full variable domain: DGGITQSPKYLFRKEGQNVTLSCEQNLNHDAMYWYRQDPGQGLRLIYYSQIVNDFQKGDIAEGYSVSREKKESFPLTVTSAQKNPTAFYLCASSPPTGSYNEQFFGPGTRLTVL.